Listed below are T cell receptor beta chains from one sample, sequenced in a study of patients and donors after allogeneic stem cell transplantation. TCRdb passed the RT-PCR reads through MiXCR, listing each CDR3 protein once. The sample has about 960,000 distinct CDR3 sequences, roughly 18% seen once. Sequencing was done on a sample of blood, either unsorted or a sorted T cell fraction (not recorded which). These receptors were taken from a human donor who was either an allogeneic HSCT recipient or a stem cell or donor lymphocyte infusion donor (not recorded which). It is not recorded whose cells these are; they may come from a transplant donor. The CDR3 runs from the conserved cysteine through the conserved F or W. D genes are given only for firm matches. Clone size appears in some rows only: once, few, many, or a class for an expanded clone.

TRBJ2-1 | TRBV3-1 | - | TRBD2 | TGTGCCAGCAGCCAGGTGGGGACTAGCGGGAAATACAATGAGCAGTTCTTC | CASSQVGTSGKYNEQFF
TRBJ1-5 | TRBV3-1 | - | - | TGTGCCAGCAGCCAGGGGGCATATAGCAATCAGCCCCAGCATTTT | CASSQGAYSNQPQHF
TRBJ2-7 | TRBV12-3/TRBV12-4 | few | - | TGTGCCAGCAGCCAGGCAGCCCTTGGAGTCGTCGAGCAGTACTTC | CASSQAALGVVEQYF
TRBJ2-1 | TRBV24-1 | few | TRBD2 | TGTGCCACCAGTGATCGGACTAGCGGGGGCCCGGACAATGAGCAGTTCTTC | CATSDRTSGGPDNEQFF
TRBJ1-2 | TRBV12-3/TRBV12-4 | - | - | TGTGCCAGCAGTGGGCCCTATGGCTACACCTTC | CASSGPYGYTF
TRBJ2-4 | TRBV4-3 | - | - | TGCGCCAGCAGCCAAGATAACCTACTGAGAGGCATTCAGTACTTC | CASSQDNLLRGIQYF
TRBJ2-1 | TRBV6-1 | few | TRBD2 | TGTGCCAGCAGTGACGAGCGGGAGGGGATCTACAATGAGCAGTTCTTC | CASSDEREGIYNEQFF
TRBJ1-6 | TRBV20-1 | - | TRBD1 | TGCAGTGCTCGCCGGGGACAGGGGAGAAATTCACCCCTCCACTTT | CSARRGQGRNSPLHF
TRBJ2-1 | TRBV20-1 | - | TRBD2 | TGCAGTGCTACTTATAGCGGGAGGGCGTTTGAGCAGTTCTTC | CSATYSGRAFEQFF
TRBJ2-7 | TRBV7-2 | few | - | TGTGCCAGCAGCGTTGCGCAGTACAGCCCCTACGAGCAGTACTTC | CASSVAQYSPYEQYF
TRBJ2-2 | TRBV5-1 | - | TRBD1 | TGCGCCAGCAGCTTGGACCTACAGGGGGCGCGGGACACCGGGGAGCTGTTTTTT | CASSLDLQGARDTGELFF
TRBJ2-1 | TRBV7-8 | few | - | TGTGCCAGCACTCGAGACAGGACCGGCTCCTACAATGAGCAGTTCTTC | CASTRDRTGSYNEQFF
TRBJ2-1 | TRBV6-1 | - | - | TGTGCCAGCAGTGTGGAGGGCCATGAGCAGTTCTTC | CASSVEGHEQFF
TRBJ2-1 | TRBV19 | - | TRBD2 | TGTGCCAGTAGACTAGCGGGAGCTTCCTACAATGAGCAGTTCTTC | CASRLAGASYNEQFF
TRBJ2-2 | TRBV6-5 | few | - | TGTGCCAGCAGTTATTCCGGGCCCTACACCGGGGAGCTGTTTTTT | CASSYSGPYTGELFF
TRBJ2-7 | TRBV11-1 | - | TRBD1 | TGTGCCAGCAGCTCAACAAAACAGGGGGCTGGCAGCTCCTACGAGCAGTACTTC | CASSSTKQGAGSSYEQYF